The rows below give T cell receptor beta chains drawn from one sample of a study of blood T cell repertoires in COVID-19. Assay: immunoSEQ multiplex PCR; the TCRdb copy retains only in-frame clones and omits some. Found here are 180,000 or so clones, roughly nine tenths of them singletons; the top ten hold about 10%. The source material was peripheral blood. These receptors were collected from a woman between 55 and 75 years old with COVID-19, enrolled during active disease. Each CDR3 is given without its conserved first and last residue.

TRBV15 ATSRSRDRQNIQY
TRBV6-4 ASSDHPDRGDGYT
TRBV13 ASSLRFGLAGGPYEQY
TRBV6-2/TRBV6-3 ASSYSRGLHLYT
TRBV19 ASRLIATNEKLF
TRBV19 ASSTGTGVGYT
TRBV12-5 ASGLSGSTYRH
TRBV9 ASSSKEGLAKNIQY
TRBV5-1 ASSLQTVTGETQY
TRBV5-4 ASVAGTDTQY
TRBV6-2/TRBV6-3 ASSLISGFGYT
TRBV6-1 ASSDNRGLGKLF
TRBV5-1 ASSSGLAGPTTDTQY
TRBV27 ASRTGRDQPQH
TRBV15 ATSRGTGEGNQPQH
TRBV12-3/TRBV12-4 ASSLRGETQY
TRBV7-2 ASSPTTGVGNTIY
TRBV19 ASSYRGTGANVLT
TRBV5-5 ASSLSGVIYNSPLH
TRBV10-3 AISEPGKIAEAF
TRBV19 ASSGTVSYEQY
TRBV5-1 ASSPTGNHRGELF
TRBV19 ASTRENEQF
TRBV19 ASSITGTGYYEQY
TRBV6-5 ASTGGAYSGNTIY
TRBV6-6 ASRRSPGTDTQY
TRBV9 ASSVAEGRPSGSPLH
TRBV4-1 ASSQGTSRDTQY
TRBV6-5 AGLTGANTEAF
TRBV10-2 ASNSGQMLNTEAF
TRBV5-4 ASRRAGDYEQY
TRBV10-1 ASSLGRGVYNEQF
TRBV6-5 ASSYSPAKETQY
TRBV7-2 ASSVRQYTQY
TRBV11-2 ASSLAARAHEQY
TRBV28 ASGYWGTAYTGELF
TRBV6-6 ASSYSSGGRNSPLH